The 24 T cell receptor beta chains listed next were all sequenced from one sample in a study of TIL therapy for anti-PD-1-resistant metastatic lung cancer. Sequencing used immunoSEQ v3. Using immunoSEQ multiplex PCR, the repertoire was profiled, and TCRdb retains in-frame clones only, with some absent. Of some 90,000 clones listed, around three fifths are singletons. Time point of the sample: pre-treatment sample, taken before nivolumab and TIL therapy. Tumor tissue came from excised metastases, mostly pleural nodules or supraclavicular lymph nodes. The sequences come from tumor tissue, collected at baseline. The origin of the receptors is a person between 25 and 80 years old with non-small cell lung cancer.

This clone is a singleton in its sample. This chain joins TRBV10-3 and TRBJ2-3; D is unresolved. V was cut by 4 bases and J by 4 bases, with 12 bases left in between. The CDR3 contains 14 residues. In germline, CDR1 is ENHRY, CDR2 SYGVKD. The CDR3 coding sequence is TGTGCCATCAGTGGGAGCCTCGCTGCAGATACGCAGTATTTT. Residues: CAISGSLAADTQYF.

The rearrangement joins TRBV5-1 to TRBJ2-7; unclear D gene. Germline V gene sequence: CDR1 SGHRS, CDR2 YFSETQ. The CDR3 runs to 14 residues. The germline V and J ends were trimmed by 1 base and 0 bases, with 8 bases remaining between them. In DNA, the CDR3 is TGCGCCAGCAGCTTGTTAGGTCGCTCCTACGAGCAGTACTTC. Protein sequence: CASSLLGRSYEQYF.

The chain couples TRBV15 to TRBJ2-2; D is unresolved. The CDR3 is 15 residues long. Germline V gene sequence: CDR1 LNHNV, CDR2 YYDKDF (reference sequence). The V end lost 1 base, the J end lost 2 bases, and 8 bases lay between the germline ends. The CDR3 DNA sequence: TGTGCCACCAGCAGAGGAGGTAGTAACACCGGGGAGCTGTTTTTT. This gives the protein CATSRGGSNTGELFF.

V is TRBV7-6 and J is TRBJ2-7, with unresolved D. Germline values: CDR1 SGHVS, CDR2 FNYEAQ. Trimming shortened V by 0 bases and J by 1 base, and 4 bases separated the two germline ends. The length of the CDR3 is 13 residues. The CDR3 is CASSLADSYEQYF. The CDR3 bases are TGTGCCAGCAGCTTAGCGGATTCCTACGAGCAGTACTTC.

This clone has a single count. This chain joins TRBV9 and TRBJ2-3, with 9 bases lining up with TRBD2. CDR3 length equals 16 residues. Germline V CDR1 and CDR2: SGDLS, YYNGEE. After removal of 2 bases from V and 2 bases from J, the junction contained 6 bases not matched to a gene. The CDR3 is CASSVPLAGHTDTQYF. CDR3 DNA sequence: TGTGCCAGCAGCGTTCCCCTAGCGGGGCACACAGATACGCAGTATTTT.

This clone has only a few counts. The gene calls are TRBV7-9 and TRBJ1-1; TRBD1 matches 8 bases. The V gene's germline CDR1 is SEHNR and CDR2 FQNEAQ (reference sequence). V lost 3 bases and J lost 2; bases outside the gene matches: 5. The CDR3 loop spans 15 amino acids. The CDR3 coding sequence is TGTGCCAGCAGCTTTAGGGGACAGGCCAACACTGAAGCTTTCTTT. This translates into CASSFRGQANTEAFF.

This clone has more than one count but fewer than ten. This sequence joins TRBV5-1 and TRBJ2-7; 8 bases fit TRBD1. The CDR3 extends over 13 amino acids. Looked up from germline, CDR1 is SGHRS and CDR2 is YFSETQ. With 4 bases clipped from V and 5 bases from J, the junction kept 5 bases outside the gene matches. This CDR3 is CASSPTGVHEQYF. The CDR3 nucleotides read TGCGCCAGCAGCCCGACAGGGGTCCACGAGCAGTACTTC.

This clone was seen many times. J is TRBJ2-3 and V is TRBV7-2; 9 bases are a match to TRBD2. The CDR3 length is 14 residues. Trimming removed 4 bases from V and 4 bases from J; junction bases left unmatched: 3. Germline V gene sequence: CDR1 SGHTA, CDR2 FQGNSA. The CDR3: CASSYRTSADTQYF. The CDR3 bases are TGTGCCAGCAGCTATAGGACTAGCGCAGATACGCAGTATTTT.

In nucleotides, the CDR3 is TGTGCCAGCAGCGTAAAAGGACTAGCCGAGACCCAGTACTTC. It specifies CASSVKGLAETQYF. This chain links TRBV9 with TRBJ2-5; 8 nucleotides agree with TRBD2. The CDR3 covers 14 residues. J lost 5 bases, V lost 1 base, and 4 bases had no gene match. Germline values: CDR1 SGDLS, CDR2 YYNGEE.

V is TRBV5-1 and J is TRBJ1-2; 7 bases align to TRBD1. Germline lookup yields CDR1 SGHRS and CDR2 YFSETQ. V was pared by 0 bases and J by 4 bases, with 9 bases of the junction left unmatched. The CDR3 has 16 residues. Here the CDR3 reads CASSLGRPGQIYGYTF. The DNA of the CDR3 is TGCGCCAGCAGCTTGGGGAGACCGGGACAGATCTATGGCTACACCTTC.

This chain joins TRBV11-2 and TRBJ2-1, with 8 bases fitting TRBD2. CDR3 size: 17 residues. The germline V gene encodes CDR1 SGHAT and CDR2 FQNNGV. Germline trimming cut 0 bases from V and 8 bases from J; bases unmatched to any gene: 12. The CDR3 bases are TGTGCCAGCAGCTTAGATCACGGGAGGGCCCGAAAGGATGAGCAGTTCTTC. Translation: CASSLDHGRARKDEQFF.

The chain uses TRBV18 and TRBJ2-1, with D hard to call. V was trimmed by 0 bases and J by 0 bases, leaving 12 bases between them. Germline loops: CDR1 KGHSH, CDR2 LQKENI. This CDR3 comprises 17 residues. CDR3 in DNA: TGTGCCAGCTCACCACCGAGACAAGCTAGCTCCTACAATGAGCAGTTCTTC. Translated, it gives CASSPPRQASSYNEQFF.

The chain links TRBV7-6 to TRBJ1-6; D might be TRBD1 (5 bases). The V end was cut by 1 base, the J end by 10 bases, with 14 bases between. Germline-derived CDR1 and CDR2 are SGHVS and FNYEAQ. The CDR3 has 15 residues. The CDR3 DNA reads as TGTGCCAGCAGCTTAGAGGCGGCCAGGGACTCACCCCTCCACTTT. Encoded protein: CASSLEAARDSPLHF.

The V and J genes are TRBV3-1 (or the pseudogene TRBV3-2) and TRBJ2-2; D gene unclear. V was pared by 0 bases and J by 5 bases, with 10 bases between. Germline assignment: CDR1 LGHDT and CDR2 YNNKEL (reference sequence). There are 15 residues in the CDR3. CDR3 sequence (DNA): TGTGCCAGCAGCCAAGATACAAGGTCGACCGGGGAGCTGTTTTTT. This codes for CASSQDTRSTGELFF.

This chain connects TRBV4-3 to TRBJ1-4; D is unclear. The germline CDR1 and CDR2 sequences are LGHNA and YSLEER. Trimming removed 4 bases from V and 7 bases from J, with 10 bases in between. The CDR3 loop spans 13 amino acids. CDR3 amino acids: CASSPGKGEKLFF. DNA of the CDR3: TGCGCCAGCAGCCCTGGGAAAGGTGAAAAACTGTTTTTT.

This chain uses TRBV7-2 with TRBJ1-5; D might be TRBD1 (5 bases). This CDR3 has 14 amino acids. CDR1 is SGHTA, CDR2 FQGNSA, per germline. Trimming removed 1 base from V and 4 bases from J, with 8 bases in between. The CDR3 sequence: CASSLGGGNQPQHF. In nucleotides, the CDR3 is TGTGCCAGCAGCTTAGGGGGGGGAAATCAGCCCCAGCATTTT.

This clone showed up just a few times. The V gene is TRBV3-1 (or the pseudogene TRBV3-2), the J gene TRBJ2-2, with a tentative D call TRBD1 (5 bases). V was cut by 2 bases and J by 5 bases, with 15 bases left in between. CDR1 is LGHDT, CDR2 YNNKEL, per germline (reference sequence). This CDR3 has 16 amino acids. The DNA of the CDR3 is TGTGCCAGCAGCCAATCGGACATAGGGCTGACCGGGGAGCTGTTTTTT. It codes for CASSQSDIGLTGELFF.

This clone was counted a single time. The V call is TRBV9, the J call TRBJ2-2; weak D call: TRBD1 (5 bases). Trimming removed 2 bases from V and 6 bases from J, with 11 bases in between. The CDR3 is made up of 14 amino acids. Germline V gene lookup returns CDR1 SGDLS and CDR2 YYNGEE. The chain's CDR3 is CASSVTLGAGELFF. The CDR3 nucleotides are TGTGCCAGCAGCGTTACTCTAGGGGCCGGGGAGCTGTTTTTT.

V is TRBV4-1 and J is TRBJ1-3; 9 bases line up with TRBD1. This CDR3 is built from 16 residues. CDR1 is MGHRA, CDR2 YSYEKL, per germline. V lost 2 bases and J lost 4; bases outside the gene matches: 6. CDR3 nucleotides: TGCGCCAGCAGCCAAACACAGGGGGCGACCGGAAACACCATATATTTT. This translates into CASSQTQGATGNTIYF.

The rearrangement links TRBV28 to TRBJ1-2, with 7 bases matching TRBD1. V shed 5 bases and J 4 bases; nucleotides not matched to a gene: 7. The length of the CDR3 is 14 residues. Germline values: CDR1 MDHEN, CDR2 SYDVKM. The CDR3 DNA is TGTGCCAGCAGTCCAGGACAGGCCTCCTATGGCTACACCTTC. This encodes CASSPGQASYGYTF.

This chain joins TRBV19 and TRBJ2-2; D is undetermined. CDR3 length equals 13 residues. Germline CDR1 is LNHDA and CDR2 is SQIVND (reference sequence). Between the trimmed V and J ends, which lost 3 bases and 7 bases, there was a span of 9 bases. The CDR3 loop reads CASSIQLVGELFF. CDR3 DNA: TGTGCCAGTAGTATCCAATTGGTCGGGGAGCTGTTTTTT.

The chain links TRBV7-8 to TRBJ2-3, with 13 bases matching TRBD2. With V trimmed by 6 bases and J by 4 bases, 7 bases remained unmatched. The CDR3 extends over 16 amino acids. Germline V gene data show CDR1 as SGHVS and CDR2 as FQNEAQ. For the CDR3, the DNA is TGTGCCAGCAGAAAACTAGCGGGGGGGCTGGCAGATACGCAGTATTTT. Translation: CASRKLAGGLADTQYF. The full variable domain, rest sourced from reference TRBV7-8 and TRBJ2-3, is GAGVSQSPRYKVAKRGQDVALRCDPISGHVSLFWYQQALGQGPEFLTYFQNEAQLDKSGLPSDRFFAERPEGSVSTLKIQRTQQEDSAVYLCASRKLAGGLADTQYFGPGTRLTVL.

This CDR3 is CASSLAGPTRSEQFF. CDR3 DNA sequence: TGTGCCAGCAGCTTAGCGGGCCCTACTAGATCAGAGCAGTTCTTC. This rearrangement joins TRBV7-2 to TRBJ2-1, with D maybe TRBD2 (5 bases). Germline values: CDR1 SGHTA, CDR2 FQGNSA. Between the trimmed V and J ends, which lost 0 bases and 10 bases, there was a span of 16 bases. The CDR3 runs 15 residues.

The chain combines TRBV19 with TRBJ2-7, with 9 bases fitting TRBD1. The V gene end was trimmed by 9 bases and the J gene end by 3 bases; junction bases not matched to a gene: 9. Germline lookup yields CDR1 LNHDA and CDR2 SQIVND (reference sequence). This CDR3 contains 14 residues. Here the CDR3 reads CASRSGQGIYEQYF. CDR3 bases: TGTGCCAGCCGATCCGGACAGGGGATCTACGAGCAGTACTTC.